This TCR beta chain was recorded in a study of blood T cell repertoires in COVID-19. Study-wide background: Donors in the United States, Italy and Spain gave samples during acute or convalescent COVID-19. The analysed material was cDNA or gDNA that came from T cells, B-cell-depleted T cells, or PBMCs.

Seattle patients were enrolled while actively infected and followed longitudinally. The CDR3 contains 15 residues. In germline, CDR1 is LGHNT, CDR2 FRNRAP. V shed 7 bases and J shed 4 bases, with 17 bases lying between them. Study processing details: How many nucleated cells were present was estimated from reference gene primer amplification. The repertoire was sequenced with immunoSEQ multiplex PCR; TCRdb's copy has only in-frame clones and lacks some. V and J calls and clone size are given by that table; D and trimming were obtained from the DNA. The sample carries over 450,000 clones, roughly 91% recorded once.

The chain has TRBV12-5 and TRBJ1-5; D remains unclear. This TCR was sampled from a woman aged 50 to 60 with COVID-19, enrolled during active disease. Sequencing was carried out using peripheral blood. This CDR3 is CASANGRFPNQPQHF. CDR3 nucleotides: TGTGCTAGTGCCAACGGGAGATTTCCGAATCAGCCCCAGCATTTT. Supplemented by reference TRBV12-5 and TRBJ1-5, the full variable domain reads DARVTQTPRHKVTEMGQEVTMRCQPILGHNTVFWYRQTMMQGLELLAYFRNRAPLDDSGMPKDRFSAEMPDATLATLKIQPSEPRDSAVYFCASANGRFPNQPQHFGDGTRLSIL.